This paragraph reports one T cell receptor beta chain. It has no known antigen specificity. Base quality data are lacking; no much larger clone is found one base away. The sample comes from a study of blood T cell repertoires in COVID-19 (dated by TCRdb to the early 2020s). Study-level background: Collaborator samples came from the United States, Italy and Spain and covered acute and convalescent phases of COVID-19. A freely available public database, intended as a resource for researchers studying the immune response to SARS-CoV-2, is where the repertoires were released. Where available, HLA class I and class II types were obtained from metadata supplied by the sample provider rather than from assay-based typing. A de-identified subject ID, COVID-19 status, age in years and sex were almost always included in the sample metadata. The prospective study material was composed of cDNA or gDNA derived from T cells, B-cell-depleted T cells, or PBMCs. Subjects who had been exposed to COVID-19, were actively infected with it, or had recovered from it provided the deeply sampled blood TCRbeta repertoires that made up the dataset. The samples were drawn from two sources: the first 160 participants of the ongoing ImmuneRACE study, and over 1,000 subjects contributed by 6 global collaborators. Beyond this particular receptor, the publication reports: The amount of clinical and demographic metadata varied by source and participant and was provided uncurated.

CDR3 length: 16 amino acids, cysteine to phenylalanine. The DNA shown is the 48-base CDR3, in frame from base 1. V is trimmed back by 0 bases and J by 10 bases, and the junction contains 13 bases that no gene match accounts for. CDR1 is given as SGHRS and CDR2 as YFSETQ, both from the germline V gene. TCRbeta CDR3 regions were amplified from genomic DNA by means of the immunoSEQ Assay, a bias-controlled multiplex PCR. As for how the authors treated the data: The number of nucleated cells in each sample was estimated by amplification of reference gene primers within the assay. To quantify the absolute abundance of each unique TCRbeta CDR3 rearrangement, sequence reads were collapsed and filtered. For each sample, productive Simpson clonality was calculated as the square root of Simpson's diversity index over productive rearrangements. TCRdb's version of the immuneACCESS table is confined to in-frame rearrangements and falls short of the full clone set. An unresolved V gene accounts for under half of the shortfall where checked; the remainder is of unknown origin. The V and J calls and clone size were taken over from that table, and D and trimming were inferred from the DNA. This sample holds roughly 250,000 clones; about 90% were observed only once. 1.9% of the sample is in the top ten clones.

Enrolling through a virtual design, the prospective study's participants ranged in age from roughly 18 to 89 years and lived across about two dozen United States geographic areas. In the prospective study, participants were assigned to cohorts based on the clinical history participants reported in a screening survey and a study questionnaire. Recovered participants in ImmuneRACE Cohort 3 were defined by two consecutive negative NP/OP PCR tests, clearance by a healthcare professional, or resolution of symptoms. In the prospective study, whole blood, serum and a nasopharyngeal or oropharyngeal swab were collected from each participant by mobile phlebotomists. Additional blood draws and questionnaires over an approximately two-month period could optionally be provided by prospective study participants. Before DNA extraction, prospective study blood samples were shipped either frozen or at room temperature.

The source of this sequence is a woman aged 18-30 years who had recovered from COVID-19. Sequencing was performed on PBMCs or T cells enriched from blood (not recorded which). The chain couples TRBV5-1 to TRBJ2-1; 7 central nucleotides agree with TRBD2. The DNA sequence follows: TGCGCCAGCAGCTTGGCTCTCGGCGGGGGTCTGCGGGAGCAGTTCTTC. Translated, this gives CASSLALGGGLREQFF.